The 15 T cell receptor beta chains below all came from one sample that was sequenced in a study of T cell repertoires in cytomegalovirus infection. MiXCR, run by TCRdb on the reads, gives a single entry per CDR3 protein. The repertoire holds some 700,000 distinct CDR3 sequences, 35% to 45% seen once, with around 2.6% in the top ten. Sequenced input: PBMCs. Source of these receptors: a human donor in good health (CMV status not recorded). Some clones in this sample may be carry-over from other donors' samples.

This sequence joins TRBV20-1 and TRBJ2-3; D gene unclear. The V and J ends lost 4 bases and 0 bases respectively, with 5 bases between them. Germline V gene data show CDR1 as DFQATT and CDR2 as SNEGSKA (reference sequence). This CDR3 has 12 residues. The CDR3 region has the DNA TGCAGTGCTAAAAGCAGCACAGATACGCAGTATTTT. Translating gives CSAKSSTDTQYF.

V gene TRBV12-3 or TRBV12-4 combines with J gene TRBJ2-1, with TRBD1 matching 7 bases. The CDR3 spans 12 residues. V shed 6 bases, J shed 12 bases, and the junction held 8 bases outside the gene matches. The CDR3 DNA is TGTGCCAGCAGCGGACAGGCACAGGCGCAGTTCTTC. This gives the protein CASSGQAQAQFF.

This clonotype turned up a few times. The CDR3 loop is CASSLTRGTDTQYF. DNA for the CDR3: TGTGCCAGCAGCTTGACGCGGGGAACAGATACGCAGTATTTT. The chain recombines TRBV11-2 with TRBJ2-3; possible D gene TRBD2, 6 bases. Trimming took off 3 bases at V and 3 bases at J, with 10 bases between the two ends. The CDR3 extends over 14 amino acids. CDR1 and CDR2 (germline): SGHAT, FQNNGV.

This sequence joins TRBV29-1 and TRBJ1-1; a weak D match, TRBD1 (5 bases). With 6 bases removed from V and 3 bases from J, the gap between germline ends came to 17 bases. The CDR3 loop spans 14 amino acids. Germline V CDR1 and CDR2: SQVTM, ANQGSEA. CDR3 sequence (DNA): TGCAGCGTCGGACCCCAGGGAGGGTACACTGAAGCTTTCTTT. Translation gives CSVGPQGGYTEAFF.

On this clonotype itself: A read error may be the cause here, since a much bigger clone is one base away. V and J are TRBV11-2 and TRBJ2-3; TRBD2 is a possible D gene (7 bases). Per the germline V gene, CDR1 is SGHAT and CDR2 is FQNNGV. V lost 5 bases to trimming and J lost 4 bases, with 19 bases between them. This CDR3 comprises 16 residues. The DNA of the CDR3 is TGTGCCAGCAGCGCGGGGGCCGGGGGACACCCAGATACGCAGTATTTT. Encoded protein: CASSAGAGGHPDTQYF.

The sample holds one count of this clonotype. A junction end diverges from the germline sequence, so it may reflect a read error. The V call is TRBV7-4, the J call TRBJ2-5, with a possible D match to TRBD1 (6 bases). The length of the CDR3 is 13 residues. Per the germline V gene, CDR1 is SGHVT and CDR2 is SQSDAQ. The CDR3 DNA reads TGTGGCAGCAGCTTAGCAGGGGTGGAGACCCAGTACTTC. It yields the protein CGSSLAGVETQYF.

This clonotype was seen once. The chain employs TRBV6-2 or TRBV6-3 and TRBJ2-5; D remains ambiguous. Germline CDR1 and CDR2: MNHEY and SVGEGT. This CDR3 region has 13 residues. Deletions cut 7 bases from V and 6 bases from J, with 15 bases between. The DNA of the CDR3 is TGTGCCAGCACCCCGGTCGGAGAAAAGACCCAGTACTTC. It yields the protein CASTPVGEKTQYF.

V usage is TRBV28 and J usage is TRBJ2-5; 14 bases align to TRBD2. This CDR3 is 15 amino acids long. V shed 6 bases, J shed 5 bases, and the junction held 5 bases outside the gene matches. Germline V gene data show CDR1 as MDHEN and CDR2 as SYDVKM. CDR3 sequence (DNA): TGTGCCAGCAGGACTAGCGGGGGGGGATGGGAGACCCAGTACTTC. It encodes CASRTSGGGWETQYF.

This clonotype was counted at least ten times. This chain links TRBV7-8 with TRBJ2-1, with 8 bases matching TRBD2. The CDR3 loop spans 20 amino acids. With 5 bases clipped from V and 7 bases from J, the junction kept 25 bases outside the gene matches. Germline CDR1 reads SGHVS; CDR2 reads FQNEAQ. CDR3 in DNA: TGTGCCAGCAGCCCCCACAGTGTCGATAACGGGGGGGCCCTTGGAAATGAGCAGTTCTTC. It translates to CASSPHSVDNGGALGNEQFF.

V is TRBV7-2 and J is TRBJ1-6; 10 bases map to TRBD1. With 4 bases clipped from V and 13 bases from J, the junction kept 10 bases outside the gene matches. This CDR3 spans 15 amino acids. CDR1 and CDR2 from the germline V gene are SGHTA and FQGNSA. CDR3 nucleotides: TGTGCCAGCAGCTCAGCCGGGACAGGGGCCCTTCCCCTCCACTTT. Its protein is CASSSAGTGALPLHF.

The rearrangement joins TRBV6-6 to TRBJ2-5; TRBD2 is a possible D gene (5 bases). Trimming pared 7 bases from V and 5 bases from J, leaving 14 bases between. This CDR3 is 13 amino acids long. The V gene's germline CDR1 is MNHNY and CDR2 SVGAGI (reference sequence). The CDR3 is CASTYGLGETQYF. In DNA form, the CDR3 reads TGTGCCAGCACCTACGGACTGGGGGAGACCCAGTACTTC.

This clonotype has only a few counts. The J gene is TRBJ2-5, the V gene TRBV11-2, with D perhaps TRBD1 (6 bases). This CDR3 comprises 14 residues. Germline loops: CDR1 SGHAT, CDR2 FQNNGV. Trimming cost V 2 bases and J 5 bases, with 12 bases left between them. CDR3 sequence reads: CASSLSGTLETQYF. The CDR3 nucleotides are TGTGCCAGCAGCTTATCCGGGACATTGGAGACCCAGTACTTC.

Points on this clonotype: A read error may produce the germline difference seen at one junction end. The rearrangement joins TRBV7-2 to TRBJ2-4; D may be TRBD1 or TRBD2 (5 bases each). The CDR3 consists of 17 residues. CDR1 is SGHTA, CDR2 FQGNSA, per germline. The CDR3: CARSLTRRDLAKHIPSF. CDR3 DNA sequence: TGTGCCAGAAGCCTAACTAGACGGGACCTAGCCAAACACATTCCGTCCTTC.

This clonotype was counted only a few times. The chain employs TRBV7-3 and TRBJ2-3; 12 bases fit TRBD2. Trimming took 5 bases from V and 8 from J; bases not matched to a gene: 8. Germline values: CDR1 SGHTA, CDR2 FQGTGA. The CDR3 is made up of 15 amino acids. In nucleotides, the CDR3 is TGTGCCAGCAGCCTACTAGCGGGGGGAGTGGGTACGCAGTATTTT. It yields the protein CASSLLAGGVGTQYF.

To note about this clonotype: The conserved phenylalanine or tryptophan normally closing the CDR3 is absent here, so this likely arose from a read error. This chain uses TRBV10-3 with TRBJ1-5; D remains unclear. V lost 2 bases and J lost 2, with 13 bases in between. Germline CDR1 and CDR2: ENHRY and SYGVKD. The CDR3 has 16 residues. This CDR3 reads CAISERGASGNQPQHL. DNA for the CDR3: TGTGCCATCAGTGAGAGAGGTGCGAGTGGCAATCAGCCCCAGCATTTG.